Listed below are T cell receptor beta chains from one sample, sequenced in a study of CD8 T cells in Susac syndrome. MiXCR, applied by TCRdb to the immunoSEQ multiplex PCR reads, yields one record per CDR3 protein. The sample has approximately 190,000 distinct CDR3 sequences, under 97% seen once. The sample consisted of CD4+ T cells from PBMCs. These receptors were obtained from a human donor with Susac syndrome. CDR3s include the opening cysteine and the closing phenylalanine or tryptophan. A D gene is named only where the DNA matches it firmly. Clone size is not always given. Where it is, it says once, few, many or a class for expanded clones.

CDR3 protein | CDR3 DNA | J gene | V gene | clone size | D gene
CSARWQSSYNSPLHF | TGCAGTGCTAGATGGCAGAGCTCCTATAATTCACCCCTCCACTTT | TRBJ1-6 | TRBV20-1 | NA | NA
CASSLAGQVGETQYF | TGCGCCAGCAGCTTGGCCGGCCAGGTTGGAGAGACCCAGTACTTC | TRBJ2-5 | TRBV5-1 | once | NA
CASSLDRVTSGYTF | TGCGCCAGCAGCTTGGACAGGGTGACTTCTGGCTACACCTTC | TRBJ1-2 | TRBV5-1 | NA | NA
CSARDVGYEQYF | TGCAGTGCTAGAGATGTGGGGTACGAGCAGTACTTC | TRBJ2-7 | TRBV20-1 | NA | NA
CSAEGWGSPYEQYF | TGCAGCGCCGAGGGTTGGGGCAGCCCCTACGAGCAGTACTTC | TRBJ2-7 | TRBV29-1 | NA | NA
CASSARGREETQYF | TGTGCCAGCAGCGCAAGAGGACGAGAAGAGACCCAGTACTTC | TRBJ2-5 | TRBV9 | NA | NA
CSATGGNTEAFF | TGCAGTGCCACAGGGGGGAACACTGAAGCTTTCTTT | TRBJ1-1 | TRBV20-1 | once | TRBD1
CASSLIQSNTEAFF | TGTGCCAGCAGTTTAATACAGTCGAACACTGAAGCTTTCTTT | TRBJ1-1 | TRBV28 | NA | NA
CASSVGTGTNQPQHF | TGTGCCAGCAGCGTAGGTACAGGGACAAATCAGCCCCAGCATTTT | TRBJ1-5 | TRBV9 | NA | NA
CASSLLTSGGTETQYF | TGCGCCAGCAGCTTACTTACTAGCGGGGGCACGGAGACCCAGTACTTC | TRBJ2-5 | TRBV5-1 | NA | TRBD2
CASSTGDGQPQHF | TGCGCCAGCTCGACAGGGGATGGTCAGCCCCAGCATTTT | TRBJ1-5 | TRBV10-2 | NA | TRBD1
CAFNEQFF | TGTGCCTTCAATGAGCAGTTCTTC | TRBJ2-1 | TRBV30 | NA | NA
CASSSGISGGAQETQYF | TGTGCCAGCAGCTCCGGAATTAGCGGGGGGGCCCAGGAGACCCAGTACTTC | TRBJ2-5 | TRBV5-4 | once | TRBD2
CASSWGQGQSDTQYF | TGTGCCAGCAGCTGGGGACAGGGACAGTCAGATACGCAGTATTTT | TRBJ2-3 | TRBV7-8 | once | TRBD1
CASSLAPGDTDTQYF | TGCGCCAGCAGCTTGGCCCCAGGGGACACAGATACGCAGTATTTT | TRBJ2-3 | TRBV5-1 | NA | NA
CSASLPPRGIMNTEAFF | TGCAGTGCTTCCCTCCCCCCCAGGGGGATAATGAACACTGAAGCTTTCTTT | TRBJ1-1 | TRBV20-1 | NA | TRBD1
CATSRDRQGSYNEQFF | TGTGCCACCAGCAGAGATCGACAGGGTTCCTACAATGAGCAGTTCTTC | TRBJ2-1 | TRBV15 | NA | TRBD1
CASSLGGGLSDNEQFF | TGCGCCAGCAGCTTGGGGGGGGGACTTTCAGACAATGAGCAGTTCTTC | TRBJ2-1 | TRBV5-1 | NA | TRBD2
CASGLVGGTEAFF | TGTGCTAGTGGTTTGGTAGGGGGCACTGAAGCTTTCTTT | TRBJ1-1 | TRBV12-5 | NA | NA
CASRLGGAKNEKLFF | TGTGCCAGCCGGCTGGGGGGGGCCAAGAATGAAAAACTGTTTTTT | TRBJ1-4 | TRBV12-3/TRBV12-4 | NA | NA
CASSLGSSGGSGQFF | TGTGCCAGCAGCTTAGGGTCTAGCGGGGGGTCTGGACAGTTCTTC | TRBJ2-1 | TRBV7-2 | once | TRBD2
CASSAPNVNGGFYGYTF | TGTGCCAGCAGCGCCCCTAACGTAAACGGGGGCTTCTATGGCTACACCTTC | TRBJ1-2 | TRBV9 | NA | NA
CASSTAVITNTDTQYF | TGCGCCAGCAGCACCGCGGTTATAACAAACACAGATACGCAGTATTTT | TRBJ2-3 | TRBV5-1 | NA | NA
CASSSAVLAGSHNEQFF | TGTGCCAGCAGCAGTGCAGTTCTAGCGGGCTCTCACAATGAGCAGTTCTTC | TRBJ2-1 | TRBV12-3/TRBV12-4 | NA | TRBD2
CASSFAGTGNTIYF | TGTGCCAGCAGTTTTGCAGGGACTGGAAACACCATATATTTT | TRBJ1-3 | TRBV28 | NA | NA
CSARQIRGGTYEQYF | TGCAGTGCTAGACAAATTCGGGGGGGGACCTACGAGCAGTACTTC | TRBJ2-7 | TRBV20-1 | NA | TRBD2
CASSQDGGADQPQHF | TGTGCCAGCAGCCAAGATGGTGGGGCCGATCAGCCCCAGCATTTT | TRBJ1-5 | TRBV4-2 | NA | NA
CACSTGGLEQPQHF | TGTGCCTGCTCGACAGGGGGCTTAGAGCAGCCCCAGCATTTT | TRBJ1-5 | TRBV30 | once | TRBD1
CASSRNGGGAGPEAFF | TGTGCCAGCAGCCGAAATGGGGGGGGCGCTGGCCCTGAAGCTTTCTTT | TRBJ1-1 | TRBV7-3 | NA | NA
CASSQPTGTGANVLTF | TGCGCCAGCAGCCAACCAACAGGGACCGGGGCCAACGTCCTGACTTTC | TRBJ2-6 | TRBV4-1 | NA | NA
CASSLAKQETQYF | TGTGCCAGCAGCTTAGCGAAACAAGAGACCCAGTACTTC | TRBJ2-5 | TRBV11-2 | NA | NA
CASRGTGSNQPQHF | TGTGCCAGTAGAGGGACAGGGTCCAATCAGCCCCAGCATTTT | TRBJ1-5 | TRBV19 | NA | TRBD1
CASSKIPPGVRGGETQYF | TGTGCCAGCAGTAAAATCCCCCCAGGGGTTCGAGGCGGAGAGACCCAGTACTTC | TRBJ2-5 | TRBV12-3/TRBV12-4 | NA | NA
CAGPGGDELF | TGTGCCGGCCCGGGAGGGGACGAACTCTTC | TRBJ1-2 | TRBV12-3/TRBV12-4 | once | NA
CASSFDRFGNQPQHF | TGTGCCAGCAGCTTCGACCGTTTTGGCAATCAGCCCCAGCATTTT | TRBJ1-5 | TRBV5-8 | NA | NA
CASSLTQISMQYF | TGTGCCAGCAGCTTAACACAGATCTCGATGCAGTACTTC | TRBJ2-7 | TRBV7-3 | NA | NA
CAWREQGARSEAFF | TGTGCCTGGAGGGAACAGGGGGCGCGTAGTGAAGCTTTCTTT | TRBJ1-1 | TRBV30 | NA | TRBD1
CASSLDRRNYGYTF | TGTGCCAGCAGCTTGGACAGAAGAAACTATGGCTACACCTTC | TRBJ1-2 | TRBV7-2 | NA | NA
CASSSVADEQYF | TGTGCCAGCAGCTCTGTCGCCGACGAGCAGTACTTC | TRBJ2-7 | TRBV7-8 | once | NA
CASEAGALDYGYTF | TGTGCCTCGGAGGCAGGGGCCTTGGACTATGGCTACACCTTC | TRBJ1-2 | TRBV30 | NA | NA